There are many counts of the clone carrying this T cell receptor beta chain. Its antigen is not known. These data belong to a study of T-cell reconstitution after alpha-beta-depleted transplantation in children. Study-wide results and limits: T-cell counts and diversity were attributed mostly to newly produced T cells one year after transplant. Several hundred expanded graft clones reportedly gave rise to the alpha-beta T cells present about two months after transplant. From surviving recipient T cells and thymic progenitors came the high day-60 TCRbeta diversity observed in some patients.

A library of TCRbeta sequences, prepared with unique molecular identifiers, was generated. TCRdb re-called the PCR reads with MiXCR, one entry per CDR3 protein. The sample carries 200,000 or so distinct CDR3 sequences, 6.3% recorded once. Sample: PBMCs, taken before TCRalphabeta/CD19-depleted stem cell transplant. The sequence derives from a girl under three years old with combined immunodeficiency, due to receive a stem cell transplant.

The DNA for the CDR3 is TGTGCCAGCAGCGTCACTAGCGGGGGACTACCCGGGGCGACTAAAAGCACAGATACGCAGTATTTT. Translating gives CASSVTSGGLPGATKSTDTQYF. V usage is TRBV13 and J usage is TRBJ2-3; 11 bases line up with TRBD2. This CDR3 has 22 residues. J was trimmed by 0 bases and V by 5 bases; bases with no gene match: 22. The V gene's germline CDR1 is PRHDT and CDR2 FYEKMQ (reference sequence).